This T cell receptor beta chain was recovered during a study of regulatory T cells in long-lasting Graves disease. This clonotype was found many times. Antigen: not known. The time point here: newly diagnosed GD, antithyroid drugs for less than 3 months. RNA isolated from PBMCs was used to make the TCR library. The V gene lost 5 bases and the J gene lost 0 bases, with 19 bases spanning the gap. Germline loops: CDR1 LNHNV, CDR2 YYDKDF (reference sequence). The CDR3 runs to 17 residues. Library construction for TCR beta used iRepertoire HTBI primers and Arm-PCR of CDR3 regions. One entry per CDR3 protein, called by TCRdb with MiXCR from the multiplex PCR reads. This sample has about 400,000 distinct CDR3 sequences; around 15% occur once, and the top ten carry about 24%. The study, taken as a whole, reports: Persistent Graves' patients possessed reduced TCR diversity relative to recently diagnosed ones. Among the persistent patients, fewer than 3,000 public clonotypes were shared, more than the roughly 970 shared among new patients.

This chain links TRBV15 with TRBJ1-1; TRBD1 might be the D (5 bases). The sequencing here drew on peripheral blood mononuclear cells (PBMCs), taken at new diagnosis, from a patient treated with antithyroid drugs. The sequence derives from a female donor with Graves disease. This CDR3 reads CATSSQRGRTVNTEAFF. In nucleotides, the CDR3 is TGTGCCACCAGCTCTCAACGGGGCCGGACGGTGAACACTGAAGCTTTCTTT.